Sequencing of this T cell receptor (beta chain) was carried out in a study of OX40 agonist ivuxolimab in advanced cancers. Germline values: CDR1 SGHTA, CDR2 FQGNSA. This CDR3 has 13 amino acids. The V end lost 3 bases, the J end lost 4 bases, and 7 bases lay between the germline ends. The table came from immunoSEQ multiplex PCR; TCRdb's copy has only in-frame clones and leaves some out. Found here are roughly 61,000 clones, about 92% of them singletons; the top ten hold around 25%. The sample here was CD4+ or CD8+ T cells sorted from blood, taken in a trial of the OX40 agonist ivuxolimab. This chain joins TRBV7-2 and TRBJ2-1; no firm D call. The sequence derives from an adult with an advanced solid tumor such as melanoma, head and neck, liver or kidney cancer. The CDR3 here is CASSFGRYNEQFF. The DNA for the CDR3 is TGTGCCAGCAGCTTTGGGCGGTACAATGAGCAGTTCTTC.